Sequencing of this T cell receptor (beta chain) was carried out in a study of cytomegalovirus exposure and HLA in healthy donors. Study findings and constraints: Fewer N-insertions than the approximately 680-donor mean were reportedly shown by an Asian-associated ancestry cluster in a later analysis. Data from an earlier analysis indicated that most TCR beta V segments were productive either about 87% or about 30% of the time. Cytomegalovirus status was reportedly diagnosed by the classifier with high sensitivity and specificity. Later work associated 16,951 TCR beta sequences with HLA alleles at 0.05 false discovery rate.

In the PCR, 60 Vbeta and 13 Jbeta primers were used. Some clones are missing from TCRdb's copy, which holds only in-frame ones; the method was immunoSEQ multiplex PCR. The table has approximately 190,000 clones, 70% seen once; the top ten hold less than 3%. The J segment lost 3 bases and the V segment lost 1 base, leaving 8 bases of the junction unmatched. The CDR3 covers 16 residues. The V gene's germline CDR1 is SGHRS and CDR2 YFSETQ. As concerns this clone: No antigen is known for it.

The chain has TRBV5-1 and TRBJ2-3; 7 bases fit TRBD2. The source of this sequence is a man aged 40-49 years in good health and CMV-seropositive. Input material: PBMCs. The CDR3 nucleotides read TGCGCCAGCAGCTTGCAATCAGGGCGGGGGACAGATACGCAGTATTTT. It is translated as CASSLQSGRGTDTQYF. Combining the CDR3 with reference TRBV5-1 and TRBJ2-3 gives the whole variable domain KAGVTQTPRYLIKTRGQQVTLSCSPISGHRSVSWYQQTPGQGLQFLFEYFSETQRNKGNFPGRFSGRQFSNSRSEMNVSTLELGDSALYLCASSLQSGRGTDTQYFGPGTRLTVL.